This TCR beta chain stems from a study of T cell repertoires in cytomegalovirus infection. Study information: Selected CMV epitopes included recently identified HLA-C-restricted ones as well as well-studied HLA-B-restricted ones. In public TCR beta signatures, there were indications of both CMV infection and matching HLA type. Study-wide results and limits: Ex vivo, HLA-C-restricted CMV-specific TCR beta clonotypes prevailed over the rest of the response. People with CMV and the relevant HLA were identified by cumulative public TCR beta family frequency.

The V and J ends lost 0 bases and 7 bases, in that order; junction bases with no gene match: 2. The CDR3 has 13 amino acids. Per the germline V gene, CDR1 is DFQATT and CDR2 is SNEGSKA (reference sequence). This clonotype has a count of ten or more. The antigen remains undetermined. Via MiXCR, TCRdb re-called the reads, giving one row per CDR3 protein. Of more than 250,000 distinct CDR3 sequences in the sample, roughly 25% are singletons; the top ten hold approximately 12%. The clonotype comes from a human donor in good health (CMV status not recorded). Some clones in this sample may be carry-over from other donors' samples. V and J are TRBV20-1 and TRBJ1-5, with 8 bases fitting TRBD1. Sequencing was performed on cultured PBMCs, taken from culture after CMV antigen stimulation. The DNA for the CDR3 is TGCAGTGCTAGAGAGGCAGGGGGCCAGCCCCAGCATTTT. It specifies CSAREAGGQPQHF.